A single TCR beta chain is shown here with its context. There are 14 residues in the CDR3. Germline CDR1 MDHEN, CDR2 SYDVKM. Trimming pared 6 bases from V and 10 bases from J, leaving 19 bases between. The method was immunoSEQ multiplex PCR; TCRdb's version includes in-frame clones alone and lacks a portion of them. The sample lists around 60,000 clones, less than 95% seen once, with about 1.8% in the top ten. The sample comes from a study of preoperative IRX-2 immunotherapy in early breast cancer. The treatment here: preoperative locoregional IRX-2 cytokine immunotherapy. Samples came from a phase Ib trial of preoperative locoregional IRX-2 cytokine immunotherapy.

This clonotype was obtained from a human donor with breast cancer. This material was acquired from a patient treated with IRX-2 immunotherapy. J is TRBJ2-1 and V is TRBV28; either TRBD1 or TRBD2 may supply D (5 bases each). CDR3 in DNA: TGTGCCAGCAGCCCCGGACGGGACCTAGGGGAGCAGTTCTTC. Residues: CASSPGRDLGEQFF. The whole variable domain, remainder taken from reference TRBV28 and TRBJ2-1, is DVKVTQSSRYLVKRTGEKVFLECVQDMDHENMFWYRQDPGLGLRLIYFSYDVKMKEKGDIPEGYSVSREKKERFSLILESASTNQTSMYLCASSPGRDLGEQFFGPGTRLTVL.